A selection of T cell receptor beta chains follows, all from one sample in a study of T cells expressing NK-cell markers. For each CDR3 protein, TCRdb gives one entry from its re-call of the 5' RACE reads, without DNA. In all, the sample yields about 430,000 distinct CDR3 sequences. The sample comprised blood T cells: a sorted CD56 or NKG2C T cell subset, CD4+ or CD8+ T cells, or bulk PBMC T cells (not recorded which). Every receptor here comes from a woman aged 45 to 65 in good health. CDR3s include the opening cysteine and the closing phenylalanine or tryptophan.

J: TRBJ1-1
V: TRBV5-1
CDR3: CASSSGAGEAFF

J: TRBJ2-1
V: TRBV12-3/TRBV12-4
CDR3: CASSLAPGQYNEQFF

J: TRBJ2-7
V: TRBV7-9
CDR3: CASSRKERSYEQYF

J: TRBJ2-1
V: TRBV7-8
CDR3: CASSQTLGDHNEQFF

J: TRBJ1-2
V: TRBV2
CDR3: CAKQDLTRGGYTF

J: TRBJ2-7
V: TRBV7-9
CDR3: CASSTRQGGEAYEQYF

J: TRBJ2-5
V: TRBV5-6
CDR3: CASSILGTNHQETQYF

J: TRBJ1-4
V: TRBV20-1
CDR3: CSARVPKTGEKLFF

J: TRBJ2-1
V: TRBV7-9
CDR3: CASSLTRGGDEQFF

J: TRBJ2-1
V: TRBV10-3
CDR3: CAISESRDTSYNEQFF

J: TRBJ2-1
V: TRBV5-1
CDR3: CASSNGLLMDAGANEQFF

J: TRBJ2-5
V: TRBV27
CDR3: CASSRYLPRGTSGRGIEETQYF

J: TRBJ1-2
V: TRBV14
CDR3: CASSPWGLGGYTF

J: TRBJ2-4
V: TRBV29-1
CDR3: CSVGGNRNIQYF

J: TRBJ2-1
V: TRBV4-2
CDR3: CASSEGSSEQFF

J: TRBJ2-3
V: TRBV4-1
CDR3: CASSQDAGTQYF

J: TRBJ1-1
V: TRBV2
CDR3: CASSESQGNTEAFF

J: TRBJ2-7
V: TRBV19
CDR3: CASSIVFSGGSYEQYF

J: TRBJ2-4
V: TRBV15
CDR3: CATRLAVRPIQYF

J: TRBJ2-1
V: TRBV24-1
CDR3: CATSDLRQGYEQFF

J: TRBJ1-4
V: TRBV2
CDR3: CATKYSEGEKLFF

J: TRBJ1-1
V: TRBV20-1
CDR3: CSAREEGRGTEAFF

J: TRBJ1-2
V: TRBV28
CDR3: CASSLAGTGTNYGYTF

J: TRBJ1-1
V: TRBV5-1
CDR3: CASSSSRDRVPSTEAFF